This T cell receptor beta chain was profiled in a study of PD-1 blockade in classical Hodgkin lymphoma (TCRdb year 2020). Study-level background: Nivolumab dosing was 3 mg/kg intravenously every 2 weeks, continuing until either disease progression or unacceptable toxicity. To define a peripheral blood immune signature of response to PD-1 blockade in classical Hodgkin lymphoma, the study combined TCR beta sequencing with CyTOF.

Trimmed from V: 6 bases; trimmed from J: 4 bases; junction bases lacking a gene match: 8. The CDR3 numbers 15 residues from cysteine through phenylalanine. Kept here is only the CDR3 DNA, which spans 45 bases and is read in frame from base 1. The germline V gene sets CDR1 to MNHNS and CDR2 to SASEGT. The research as a whole found: Only a single clinical trial cohort was studied, and what caused the repertoire differences, possibly disease activity or prior therapy, remained undefined. CD4+ but not CD8+ TCR diversity rose significantly by C4D1 (p=0.0027 vs p=0.16), most apparent in complete responders (p=0.02). Lower diversity was seen in patients whose nivolumab began less than 1 year after ASCT, and these patients were left out of later analyses so that immune reconstitution would not confound the results. Baseline TCR diversity was reported as lower in newly diagnosed patients than in healthy donors, and lower still in relapsed/refractory patients. Trial patients with a complete response had baseline diversity similar to that of newly diagnosed patients, while partial responders and progressors had significantly lower diversity.

Notes on this clone: The antigen it binds to is not known. No per-base quality is available; no much larger clone lies one base away.

The Qiagen DNeasy kit was used to extract genomic DNA both from unsorted PBMCs and from the negatively selected CD4+ and CD8+ fractions. Amplification of TCR beta CDR3 regions was done by immunoSEQ multiplex PCR with primers that anneal to V and J segments. A synthetic immune receptor repertoire was used to minimize amplification bias, and any remaining bias was removed computationally after sequencing. The paper's data handling went like this. Custom Python scripts were used to quantify repertoire diversity as the Shannon entropy index. Unsorted, CD4+ and CD8+ repertoires were analyzed separately, except for combined analyses in which CD4+ and CD8+ sequences were merged in silico. Clonal expansion was defined as a frequency increase of at least 2-fold after treatment compared with C1D1, and clones undetected at baseline were assigned a pseudocount of 0.5. Clones with 0 or 1 copy at C1D1 were classified as singleton clones, and clones with 2 or more copies were classified as non-singleton clones. Clones expanded in unsorted samples were annotated as CD4+, CD8+ or unknown by matching protein sequences in sorted samples from the same patient. Wilcoxon tests on paired samples were used to test diversity changes from C1D1 to C4D1. TCRdb took over this immuneACCESS table, retaining in-frame rearrangements with V and J assigned. Such tables are incomplete; in checked studies, under half of the missing clones stem from an unresolved V gene, and the remainder is unexplained. Clonal size and the V and J genes are those of that table, whereas D and trimming came from the DNA. Present in this sample are some 13,000 clones, 85% to 90% of which were seen just once. Under 45% of the sample is in the top ten clones.

This specimen's time point label, interpreted: cycle 1 day 1 (C1D1), immediately before nivolumab initiation. Relapse after autologous stem cell transplantation had occurred in all trial patients, and cohorts A, B and C were distinguished by prior brentuximab vedotin exposure. A total of roughly 57 patients with relapsed/refractory classical Hodgkin lymphoma made up the trial cohort, and each patient's best overall response was complete response, partial response or progressive disease. Trial patients were treated with single-agent nivolumab in the multi-cohort phase II CheckMate 205 trial. Best overall response was determined by an independent review committee according to the 2007 International Working Group response criteria. Trial PBMCs were collected just before the start of nivolumab (C1D1) and during therapy at cycle 2 day 1 and cycle 4 day 1. Peripheral blood was collected in 8 mL Vacutainer Cell Preparation Tubes, from which PBMCs were isolated by centrifugation and then cryopreserved.

The sequence derives from a human donor with classical Hodgkin lymphoma. Sequencing used peripheral blood mononuclear cells (PBMCs), obtained at baseline. The sequence is built from TRBV6-1 and TRBJ2-3; 9 junctional bases match TRBD1. For the CDR3, the sequence is CASRPGTGLPDTQYF. The DNA sequence is as follows: TGTGCCAGCAGGCCCGGGACAGGGTTACCAGATACGCAGTATTTT.